The 21 T cell receptor beta chains below were found in one sample sequenced in a study of T cells in Graves' hyperthyroidism and ophthalmopathy. The source material, RNA transcripts, was used to amplify TCR beta CDR3 regions. HTBI primers were the set used in a first-round RT-PCR of the TCR CDR3. TCRdb reprocessed the multiplex PCR reads with MiXCR, giving one entry per CDR3 protein. The repertoire consists of more than 500,000 distinct CDR3 sequences, with roughly a sixth occurring once and the leading ten covering about 29%. The sequencing sample was made of blood. Receptors were obtained from a woman aged 25 to 39 with Graves' ophthalmopathy.

The table lists this clonotype with many counts. The CDR3, as DNA: TGCAGTGCTAGGAGAATATGGTGGGAGGAGACTTACGAGCAGTACTTC. Its translation: CSARRIWWEETYEQYF. V usage is TRBV20-1 and J usage is TRBJ2-7; D might be TRBD2 (6 bases). Trimming shortened V by 3 bases and J by 4 bases, and 22 bases separated the two germline ends. The germline gives CDR1 DFQATT, CDR2 SNEGSKA (reference sequence). The CDR3 is 16 residues long.

This clonotype was picked up a small number of times. The genes are TRBV12-3 or TRBV12-4 and TRBJ2-7, with 8 bases identical to TRBD1. J was trimmed by 5 bases and V by 6 bases; bases with no gene match: 9. The CDR3 extends over 14 amino acids. CDR3 sequence (DNA): TGTGCCAGCAGGCTCACCGGGACAGGAGACGAGCAGTACTTC. Protein product: CASRLTGTGDEQYF.

The chain has TRBV13 and TRBJ1-2; TRBD1 matches 8 bases. The V and J ends lost 4 bases and 8 bases, in that order; junction bases with no gene match: 6. Per germline, CDR1 PRHDT and CDR2 FYEKMQ (reference sequence). CDR3 length equals 13 residues. CDR3 nucleotides: TGTGCCAGCAGCTGGCAGGGGGCCAGGGGCTACACCTTC. Translated: CASSWQGARGYTF.

This clonotype was counted many times. This sequence joins TRBV20-1 and TRBJ2-7; weak D call: TRBD2 (5 bases). The CDR3 has 14 amino acids. From germline, CDR1 is DFQATT and CDR2 SNEGSKA (reference sequence). The germline V and J ends were trimmed by 3 bases and 2 bases, with 14 bases remaining between them. The CDR3 loop is CSASIPGSTYEQYF. In nucleotides, the CDR3 is TGCAGTGCTAGTATCCCGGGGTCGACCTACGAGCAGTACTTC.

This clonotype was seen a handful of times. The chain has TRBV4-1 and TRBJ2-7; possibly TRBD1 or TRBD2 for D (6 bases each). The CDR3 covers 14 residues. Germline-derived CDR1 and CDR2 are MGHRA and YSYEKL. V gave up 3 bases and J gave up 6 bases, with 15 bases separating them. CDR3: CASSQEQGGREQYF. The DNA of the CDR3 is TGCGCCAGCAGCCAGGAACAGGGAGGTCGCGAGCAGTACTTC.

The V and J genes are TRBV29-1 and TRBJ2-7, with TRBD2 matching 13 bases. The J segment lost 0 bases and the V segment lost 5 bases, leaving 7 bases of the junction unmatched. The length of the CDR3 is 16 residues. CDR1 SQVTM and CDR2 ANQGSEA come from the germline V gene. The CDR3 nucleotides read TGCAGCGTTCCGGGACTAGCGGGACCAAGCTCCTACGAGCAGTACTTC. Amino acids: CSVPGLAGPSSYEQYF.

There are a few counts of this clonotype. The rearrangement uses TRBV7-9 and TRBJ2-7; tentatively, D is TRBD2 (5 bases). Trimming took off 3 bases at V and 0 bases at J, with 12 bases between the two ends. CDR3 length: 15 amino acids. Per germline, CDR1 SEHNR and CDR2 FQNEAQ (reference sequence). This CDR3 is CASSLPTGNSYEQYF. The CDR3 bases are TGTGCCAGCAGCTTGCCGACCGGGAACTCCTACGAGCAGTACTTC.

This chain connects TRBV19 to TRBJ2-3, with 8 bases aligning to TRBD2. Germline loops: CDR1 LNHDA, CDR2 SQIVND (reference sequence). The junction had 7 bases not matched to a gene; V was cut back by 4 bases and J by 4 bases. The CDR3 runs to 15 residues. CDR3 DNA sequence: TGTGCCAGTAGTACCACCGGGACTAGTGCAGATACGCAGTATTTT. Its protein is CASSTTGTSADTQYF.

This clonotype came up many times. This chain uses TRBV5-6 with TRBJ2-7, with D possibly matching TRBD1 (6 bases). The CDR3 is 12 amino acids. Trimming left V 4 bases short and J 7 bases short, with 12 bases between. Germline lookup yields CDR1 SGHDT and CDR2 YYEEEE. The chain's CDR3 is CASSVGASEQYF. The DNA for the CDR3 is TGTGCCAGCAGCGTGGGGGCTTCTGAGCAGTACTTC.

In regard to this clonotype: This may arise from a read error, as a much more abundant clone is one base away. The CDR3 DNA reads as TGCAGCGTTGAAAGACTAGCGGATCGATCCTACGAGCGGTACTTC. Translation gives CSVERLADRSYERYF. The gene calls are TRBV29-1 and TRBJ2-7, with 9 bases that match TRBD2. There are 15 residues in the CDR3. Germline CDR1 is SQVTM and CDR2 is ANQGSEA.

A few counts support this clonotype. The DNA for the CDR3 is TGTGCCAGCAGTTACTCGCGGACTAGCGACCCAGATACGCAGTATTTT. Translation: CASSYSRTSDPDTQYF. V is TRBV6-5 and J is TRBJ2-3; TRBD2 matches 9 bases. CDR3 length: 16 residues. With V trimmed by 0 bases and J by 4 bases, 5 bases remained unmatched. CDR1 is MNHEY, CDR2 SVGAGI, per germline.

This clonotype was seen repeatedly, ten times or more. The rearrangement links TRBV18 to TRBJ2-2, with D possibly matching TRBD2 (5 bases). CDR3 length: 16 residues. Germline CDR1 KGHSH, CDR2 LQKENI. V lost 6 bases and J 4 bases, leaving 18 bases between the germline ends. CDR3 nucleotides: TGTGCCAGCTCGATGGGCTCCGGGAAGATCACCGGGGAGCTGTTTTTT. This codes for CASSMGSGKITGELFF.

A few counts support this clonotype. This rearrangement joins TRBV13 to TRBJ2-1; perhaps TRBD2 as D (6 bases). Trimming removed 5 bases at V and 10 bases at J, with 21 bases between. Germline V gene data show CDR1 as PRHDT and CDR2 as FYEKMQ (reference sequence). There are 15 residues in the CDR3. In DNA form, the CDR3 reads TGTGCCAGCAGCCCGGGTGGCGGGGCCACATACGAGCAGTTCTTC. Translating gives CASSPGGGATYEQFF.

The table lists this clonotype with a few counts. J is TRBJ1-2 and V is TRBV29-1, with D possibly being TRBD1 (5 bases). Germline V CDR1 and CDR2: SQVTM, ANQGSEA. This CDR3 is 14 amino acids long. The V gene lost 0 bases and the J gene lost 4 bases, with 12 bases spanning the gap. CDR3 amino acids: CSVEDRQLTYGYTF. CDR3 sequence (DNA): TGCAGCGTTGAAGATCGACAGTTAACCTATGGCTACACCTTC. Full variable domain (rest looked up from reference TRBV29-1 and TRBJ1-2): SAVISQKPSRDICQRGTSLTIQCQVDSQVTMMFWYRQQPGQSLTLIATANQGSEATYESGFVIDKFPISRPNLTFSTLTVSNMSPEDSSIYLCSVEDRQLTYGYTFGSGTRLTVV.

This rearrangement joins TRBV7-6 to TRBJ2-1, with D tentatively TRBD1 (6 bases). Germline V gene lookup returns CDR1 SGHVS and CDR2 FNYEAQ. The CDR3 spans 13 residues. V shed 1 base and J shed 13 bases, with 14 bases lying between them. The CDR3 reads CASSLGQADKQFF. CDR3 nucleotides: TGTGCCAGCAGCTTAGGACAGGCCGACAAACAGTTCTTC.

The chain has TRBV19 and TRBJ1-1; no definite D call. CDR1 is LNHDA, CDR2 SQIVND, per germline (reference sequence). The length of the CDR3 is 14 residues. V dropped 7 bases and J dropped 1 base, with 13 bases sitting between them. CDR3 nucleotide sequence: TGTGCCAGTACCCTGAGGTTCCCGAACACTGAAGCTTTCTTT. Translated: CASTLRFPNTEAFF. The full variable domain, rest sourced from reference TRBV19 and TRBJ1-1, is DGGITQSPKYLFRKEGQNVTLSCEQNLNHDAMYWYRQDPGQGLRLIYYSQIVNDFQKGDIAEGYSVSREKKESFPLTVTSAQKNPTAFYLCASTLRFPNTEAFFGQGTRLTVV.

In the case of this clonotype: Relative to the germline gene, one junction end is altered; a read error may explain this. This rearrangement joins TRBV7-9 to TRBJ2-3; 8 bases line up with TRBD2. The CDR3 has 16 amino acids. Germline V gene sequence: CDR1 SEHNR, CDR2 FQNEAQ (reference sequence). CDR3 DNA sequence: TGTGCCAGTGGCCCCGGGACTAGTGTTCGCACAGATATGCAGTATTTT. It encodes CASGPGTSVRTDMQYF.

The sample holds many counts of this clonotype. In DNA form, the CDR3 reads TGTGCCACCAGTGCCCAGGGGGAGGGCGCAGATACGCAGTATTTT. Its translation is CATSAQGEGADTQYF. The chain couples TRBV24-1 to TRBJ2-3; TRBD1 or TRBD2 may be the D gene (7 bases each). CDR3 length: 15 residues. Trimming cost V 5 bases and J 4 bases, with 15 bases left between them. Germline assignment: CDR1 KGHDR and CDR2 SFDVKD.

This clonotype came up many times. V and J are TRBV11-2 and TRBJ1-2; D is ambiguous. CDR3 length: 12 amino acids. Germline V gene lookup returns CDR1 SGHAT and CDR2 FQNNGV. The V gene lost 5 bases and the J gene lost 6 bases, with 10 bases spanning the gap. The CDR3: CASSHRSDGYTF. CDR3 DNA sequence: TGTGCCAGCAGCCACAGATCAGATGGCTACACCTTC.

This clonotype was detected a few times. The chain combines TRBV19 with TRBJ2-5; maybe TRBD2 (5 bases). V lost 4 bases and J 1 base, leaving 7 bases between the germline ends. The length of the CDR3 is 13 residues. Germline V gene lookup returns CDR1 LNHDA and CDR2 SQIVND (reference sequence). DNA of the CDR3: TGTGCCAGTAGTACCGGGGTCCAAGAGACCCAGTACTTC. It specifies CASSTGVQETQYF.

This sequence joins TRBV14 and TRBJ2-1; TRBD2 aligns across 8 bases. V was pared by 5 bases and J by 7 bases, with 10 bases of the junction left unmatched. There are 15 residues in the CDR3. Germline loops: CDR1 SGHDN, CDR2 FVKESK. The CDR3 region has the DNA TGTGCCAGCAGCGTCGGACTAGCTTGGGATAATGAGCAGTTCTTC. Protein: CASSVGLAWDNEQFF.